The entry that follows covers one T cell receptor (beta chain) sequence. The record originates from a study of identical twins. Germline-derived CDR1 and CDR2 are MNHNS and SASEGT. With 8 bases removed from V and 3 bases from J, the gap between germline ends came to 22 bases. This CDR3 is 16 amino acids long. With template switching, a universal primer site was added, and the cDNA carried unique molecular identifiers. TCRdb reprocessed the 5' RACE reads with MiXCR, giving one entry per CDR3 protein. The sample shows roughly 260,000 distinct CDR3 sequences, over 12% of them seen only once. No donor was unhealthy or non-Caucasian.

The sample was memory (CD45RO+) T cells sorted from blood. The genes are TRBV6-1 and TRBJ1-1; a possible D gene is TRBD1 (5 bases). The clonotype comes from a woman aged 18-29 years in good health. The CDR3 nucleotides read TGTGCCAGCCTGCCGGTAAACAGGTTTTTGGACACTGAAGCTTTCTTT. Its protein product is CASLPVNRFLDTEAFF.